This TCR beta chain was documented in a study of human CD8 memory T cell subsets. Production of TCR beta libraries used UMI-labeled 5' RACE as the method. In the original workflow: Functional CDR3 beta clonotype counts ranged from about 3,000 to 20,000 in each TCR beta library. TCRdb re-called the 5' RACE reads and shows each CDR3 protein once, DNA omitted. For this entry, the V and J calls and clone size follow TCRdb and not the study's own pipeline. This sample carries some 6,700 distinct CDR3 sequences, with approximately 25% going to the ten biggest clones. A note on this clonotype: No antigen is known for it.

This CDR3 contains 17 residues. Germline CDR1 and CDR2: DFQATT and SNEGSKA (reference sequence). Study-wide points: Greater diversity in stem-like memory than precursor exhausted T cells was suggested by Chao1 estimates. For stem-like memory and precursor exhausted T cells, diversity was similarly high, which was not true of effector memory cells. Stem-like memory and precursor exhausted T cell repertoires had very little in common with each other.

The TCR originated in a human donor in good health. This chain links TRBV20-1 with TRBJ1-1; lacking DNA, the TRBD1 call made by TCRdb goes unchecked. The sample was CD8+ T cells from PBMCs. The chain's CDR3 is CSARDGQGALSGTEAFF.